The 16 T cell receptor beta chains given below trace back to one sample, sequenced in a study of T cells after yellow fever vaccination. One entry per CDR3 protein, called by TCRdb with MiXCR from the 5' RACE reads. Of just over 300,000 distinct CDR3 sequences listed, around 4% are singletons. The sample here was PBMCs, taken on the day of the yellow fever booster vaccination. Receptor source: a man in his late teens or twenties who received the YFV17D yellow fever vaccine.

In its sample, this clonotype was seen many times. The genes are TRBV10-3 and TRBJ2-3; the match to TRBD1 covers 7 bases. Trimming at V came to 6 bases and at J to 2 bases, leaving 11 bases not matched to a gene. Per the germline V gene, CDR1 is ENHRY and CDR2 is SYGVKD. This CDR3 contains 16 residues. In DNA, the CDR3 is TGTGCCATCAGAGAGACGACAGGGTACTACACAGATACGCAGTATTTT. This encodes CAIRETTGYYTDTQYF.

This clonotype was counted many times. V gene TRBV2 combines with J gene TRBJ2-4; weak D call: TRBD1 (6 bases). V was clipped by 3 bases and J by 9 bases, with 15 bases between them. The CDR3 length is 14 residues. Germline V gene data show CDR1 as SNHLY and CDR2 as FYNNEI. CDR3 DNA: TGTGCCAGCAGTGATAGGACAGCTCAAGGCATTCAGTACTTC. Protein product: CASSDRTAQGIQYF.

The chain's CDR3 is CASSQELVSPNEKLFF. The CDR3 DNA sequence: TGCGCCAGCAGCCAAGAATTAGTCAGCCCAAATGAAAAACTGTTTTTT. This rearrangement joins TRBV4-3 to TRBJ1-4; D is unclear. V lost 0 bases to trimming and J lost 5 bases, with 13 bases between them. CDR1 and CDR2 from the germline V gene are LGHNA and YSLEER. The CDR3 runs to 16 residues.

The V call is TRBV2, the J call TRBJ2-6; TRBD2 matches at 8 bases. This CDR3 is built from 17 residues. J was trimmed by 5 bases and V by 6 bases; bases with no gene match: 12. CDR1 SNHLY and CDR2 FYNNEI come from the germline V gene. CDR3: CASSQIAGSSRANVLTF. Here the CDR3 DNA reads TGTGCCAGCAGCCAAATAGCGGGGTCTAGTCGGGCCAACGTCCTGACTTTC.

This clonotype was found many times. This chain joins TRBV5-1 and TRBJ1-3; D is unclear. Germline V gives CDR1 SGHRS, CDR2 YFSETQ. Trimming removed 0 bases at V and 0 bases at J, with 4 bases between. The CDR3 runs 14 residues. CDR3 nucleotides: TGCGCCAGCAGCTTGGACTTCTCTGGAAACACCATATATTTT. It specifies CASSLDFSGNTIYF.

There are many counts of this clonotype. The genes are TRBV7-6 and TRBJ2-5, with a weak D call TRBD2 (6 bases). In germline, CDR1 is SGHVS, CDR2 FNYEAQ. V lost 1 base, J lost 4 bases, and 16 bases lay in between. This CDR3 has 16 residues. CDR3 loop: CASSLVRSYGGETQYF. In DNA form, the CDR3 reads TGTGCCAGCAGCTTAGTCCGCTCCTACGGGGGAGAGACCCAGTACTTC.

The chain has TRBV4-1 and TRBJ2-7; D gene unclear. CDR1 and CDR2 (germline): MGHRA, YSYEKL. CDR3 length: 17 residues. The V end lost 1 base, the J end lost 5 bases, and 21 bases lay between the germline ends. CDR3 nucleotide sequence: TGCGCCAGCAGCCAAGTGGGCCAGTCGGTGGGCCTCGACGAGCAGTACTTC. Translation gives CASSQVGQSVGLDEQYF.

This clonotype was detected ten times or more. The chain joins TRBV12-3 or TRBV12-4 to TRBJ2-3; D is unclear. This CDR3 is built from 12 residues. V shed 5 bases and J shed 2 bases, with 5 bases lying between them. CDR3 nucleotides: TGTGCCAGCAGTCGCTTCACAGATACGCAGTATTTT. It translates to CASSRFTDTQYF.

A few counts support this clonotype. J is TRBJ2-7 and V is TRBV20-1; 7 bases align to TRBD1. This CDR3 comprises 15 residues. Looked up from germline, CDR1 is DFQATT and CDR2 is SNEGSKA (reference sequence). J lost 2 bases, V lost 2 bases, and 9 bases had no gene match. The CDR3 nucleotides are TGCAGTGCTAGATTCAGGGGGTCCCCTACCTACGAGCAGTACTTC. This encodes CSARFRGSPTYEQYF.

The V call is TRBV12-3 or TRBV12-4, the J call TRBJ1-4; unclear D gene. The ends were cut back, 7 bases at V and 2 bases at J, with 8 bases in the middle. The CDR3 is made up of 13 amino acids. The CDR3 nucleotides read TGTGCCAGCACCCGGGAGACTAATGAAAAACTGTTTTTT. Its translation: CASTRETNEKLFF.

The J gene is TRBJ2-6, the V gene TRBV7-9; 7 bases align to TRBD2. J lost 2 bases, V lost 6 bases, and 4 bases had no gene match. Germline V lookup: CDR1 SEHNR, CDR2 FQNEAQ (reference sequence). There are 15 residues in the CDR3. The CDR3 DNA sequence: TGTGCCAGCAGGGACCGGGGGGCTGGGGCCAACGTCCTGACTTTC. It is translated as CASRDRGAGANVLTF.

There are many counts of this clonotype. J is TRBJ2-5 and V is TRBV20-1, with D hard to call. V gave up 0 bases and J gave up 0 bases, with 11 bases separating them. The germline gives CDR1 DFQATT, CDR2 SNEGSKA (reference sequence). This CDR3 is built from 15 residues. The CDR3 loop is CSARDSSGDQETQYF. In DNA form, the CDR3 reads TGCAGTGCTAGAGATTCGTCCGGAGACCAAGAGACCCAGTACTTC.

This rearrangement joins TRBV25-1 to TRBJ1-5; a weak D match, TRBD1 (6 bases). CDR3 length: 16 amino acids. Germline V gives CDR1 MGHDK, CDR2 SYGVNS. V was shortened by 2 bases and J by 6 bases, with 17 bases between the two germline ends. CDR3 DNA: TGTGCCAGCAGTGAAATGGACAGCGAGACGGGTCAGCCCCAGCATTTT. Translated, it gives CASSEMDSETGQPQHF.

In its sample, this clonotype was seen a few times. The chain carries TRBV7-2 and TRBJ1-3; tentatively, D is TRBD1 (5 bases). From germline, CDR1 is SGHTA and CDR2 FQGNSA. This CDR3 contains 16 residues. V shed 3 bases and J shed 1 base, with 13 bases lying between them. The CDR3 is CASSFRLGGSGNTIYF. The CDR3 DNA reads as TGTGCCAGCAGCTTTAGGTTGGGGGGGTCTGGAAACACCATATATTTT.

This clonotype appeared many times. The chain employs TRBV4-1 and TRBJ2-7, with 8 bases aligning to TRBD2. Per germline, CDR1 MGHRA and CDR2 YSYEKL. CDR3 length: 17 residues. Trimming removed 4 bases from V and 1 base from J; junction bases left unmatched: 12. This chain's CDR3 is CASSLHERGMRSYEQYF. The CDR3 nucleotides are TGCGCCAGCAGCCTTCATGAGCGGGGGATGAGGTCCTACGAGCAGTACTTC.

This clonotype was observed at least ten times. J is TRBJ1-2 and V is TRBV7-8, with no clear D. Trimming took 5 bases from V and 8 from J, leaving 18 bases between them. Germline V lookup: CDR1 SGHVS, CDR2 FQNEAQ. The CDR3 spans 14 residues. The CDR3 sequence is CASSPQRRARGYTF. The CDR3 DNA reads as TGTGCCAGCAGCCCCCAGCGGAGGGCTAGAGGCTACACCTTC.